This T cell receptor (beta chain) was documented in a study of T cell responses to AZD1222 COVID-19 vaccine. V was clipped by 4 bases and J by 15 bases, with 19 bases between them. Germline V gene sequence: CDR1 MNHEY, CDR2 SVGAGI. The length of the CDR3 is 13 residues. This table comes from immunoSEQ multiplex PCR, and its TCRdb copy is limited to in-frame clones, with some not included. Among about 110,000 clones listed, about nine tenths were seen once. This chain uses TRBV6-5 with TRBJ2-1; D is possibly TRBD1 or TRBD2 (6 bases each). The receptor was isolated from an adult in good health. The material was peripheral blood, obtained on day 0 of AZD1222 vaccination. The chain's CDR3 is CASSFTGRSPLFF. CDR3 coding DNA: TGTGCCAGCAGTTTTACAGGGAGGTCACCTCTGTTCTTC.